This T cell receptor beta chain was profiled in a study of shared clonotypes between healthy human individuals. Regarding the study as a whole: Owing to a small donor count, the genetic and exposure-history diversity represented was limited. Sequencing depth was a factor that was expected to affect clonotype sharing among donors.

This clone was observed a few times. What it binds is unknown. Deep was the level used in running the assay. In the original processing: For the immunoSEQ data, sequences were junction-only without quality scores, so filtering differed. The assay was immunoSEQ multiplex PCR, and TCRdb's table has in-frame clones only and misses some. The V and J calls and clone size are taken from that table; D and trimming were inferred from the DNA. The sample includes some 510,000 clones, around 79% of them seen just once. The CDR3 consists of 19 residues. Per the germline V gene, CDR1 is LNHDA and CDR2 is SQIVND (reference sequence).

Sequencing input: PBMCs. The V gene is TRBV19, the J gene TRBJ2-5; a weak D match, TRBD1 (6 bases). The J call is uncertain, as TRBJ2-7 better fits the DNA end. The sequence was obtained from a woman aged 40 to 55 in good health. Some clones in this sample may be carry-over from other donors' samples. DNA for the CDR3: TGTGCCAGTAGTATAGATCCGTCTCCCGACAGGACGACGTCCTACGAGCAGTACTTC. This encodes CASSIDPSPDRTTSYEQYF.